Each of the 28 T cell receptor beta chains below was sequenced from the same sample in a study of CXCR3-negative and CXCR3-positive naive CD8 T cells. Overall study results and limits: In CXCR3-positive naive cells, the TRB CDR3s were more hydrophobic than in CXCR3-negative naive cells.

UMI-labeled 5' RACE yielded the TRB cDNA libraries. TCRdb reprocessed the 5' RACE reads, keeping one entry per CDR3 protein, no DNA. The repertoire table contains roughly 130,000 distinct CDR3 sequences. These receptors are not linked to any known antigen. Specimen: naive CXCR3+ CD8+ T cells from blood. Specified subset: CD45RO-CCR7+CD27+CD95- naive CD8+ T cells expressing CXCR3 (TNR3+). These receptor sequences come from a human donor in good health. Some clones in this sample may be carry-over from other donors' samples.

This chain links TRBV30 with TRBJ1-1; as DNA is missing, the TRBD1 call by TCRdb cannot be tested. The CDR3 has 12 amino acids. In germline, CDR1 is GTSNPN, CDR2 SVGIG (reference sequence). CDR3 amino acids: CACNRGSTEAFF.

V is TRBV10-3 and J is TRBJ2-1; TCRdb's D call, TRBD1, is unchecked because there is no DNA. Germline loops: CDR1 ENHRY, CDR2 SYGVKD. This CDR3 spans 15 amino acids. This CDR3 is CAISESTGVYNEQFF.

V is TRBV20-1 and J is TRBJ2-7; the D call of TRBD2 rests on TCRdb alone, since no DNA is present to check it. Germline V lookup: CDR1 DFQATT, CDR2 SNEGSKA (reference sequence). The CDR3 has 14 residues. The CDR3 is CSASGLSNSYEQYF.

The chain links TRBV18 to TRBJ2-7. CDR1 KGHSH and CDR2 LQKENI come from the germline V gene. The CDR3 runs to 12 residues. This CDR3 is CASSPSPSEQYF.

The J gene is TRBJ2-7, the V gene TRBV11-2; without DNA, the TCRdb call of TRBD1 cannot be checked. From germline, CDR1 is SGHAT and CDR2 FQNNGV. This CDR3 is 18 amino acids long. The CDR3 spells CASSPSPGQTDYSYEQYF.

V is TRBV5-1 and J is TRBJ1-1. Per germline, CDR1 SGHRS and CDR2 YFSETQ. The CDR3 sequence is 14 residues long. CDR3 loop: CASSLYLGNTEAFF.

This chain joins TRBV7-9 and TRBJ2-2. CDR3 length equals 13 residues. Per germline, CDR1 SEHNR and CDR2 FQNEAQ (reference sequence). This CDR3 reads CASSSSGDGELFF. Based on the CDR3 plus reference TRBV7-9 and TRBJ2-2, the full variable domain is DTGVSQNPRHKITKRGQNVTFRCDPISEHNRLYWYRQTLGQGPEFLTYFQNEAQLEKSRLLSDRFSAERPKGSFSTLEIQRTEQGDSAMYLCASSSSGDGELFFGEGSRLTVL.

The chain recombines TRBV11-2 with TRBJ2-1; there is no DNA to check the TCRdb D call of TRBD2. Germline CDR1 reads SGHAT; CDR2 reads FQNNGV. The CDR3 spans 15 residues. The CDR3 here is CASSLAAGNYNEQFF. The full variable domain, in which reference TRBV11-2 and TRBJ2-1 provide the parts outside the CDR3, is EAGVAQSPRYKIIEKRQSVAFWCNPISGHATLYWYQQILGQGPKLLIQFQNNGVVDDSQLPKDRFSAERLKGVDSTLKIQPAKLEDSAVYLCASSLAAGNYNEQFFGPGTRLTVL.

The V call is TRBV5-1, the J call TRBJ2-5; the D gene TCRdb calls, TRBD1, cannot be checked with no DNA. The CDR3 is made up of 13 amino acids. In germline, CDR1 is SGHRS, CDR2 YFSETQ. This chain's CDR3 is CASSLDGGGTQYF.

V gene TRBV29-1 combines with J gene TRBJ2-1. Germline V gene sequence: CDR1 SQVTM, CDR2 ANQGSEA. The CDR3 is 11 residues long. The CDR3 sequence is CSETHDNEQFF.

V usage is TRBV27 and J usage is TRBJ1-1. The CDR3 is made up of 15 amino acids. Germline V gene lookup returns CDR1 MNHEY and CDR2 SMNVEV (reference sequence). This chain's CDR3 is CASPDRAGSNTEAFF.

This chain connects TRBV27 to TRBJ1-6; the D call from TCRdb, TRBD1, cannot be confirmed without DNA. Germline loops: CDR1 MNHEY, CDR2 SMNVEV (reference sequence). CDR3 size: 13 residues. CDR3 protein: CASRGQGYSPLHF.

CDR3 in amino acids: CASSQAGTTEAFF. The V gene is TRBV4-1, the J gene TRBJ1-1; no DNA is available, so the TRBD1 call from TCRdb remains unchecked. CDR3 length: 13 residues. The germline V gene encodes CDR1 MGHRA and CDR2 YSYEKL.

The chain couples TRBV3-1 to TRBJ2-3; TCRdb picks TRBD1, but there is no DNA to check that call. The CDR3 contains 16 residues. Germline values: CDR1 LGHDT, CDR2 YNNKEL (reference sequence). CDR3: CASSPTKGESTDTQYF.

V and J are TRBV28 and TRBJ1-5; the TCRdb call, TRBD1, lacks DNA for checking. CDR3 size: 16 residues. Germline V CDR1 and CDR2: MDHEN, SYDVKM. The CDR3: CASSPTDRGFSQPQHF. Using reference TRBV28 and TRBJ1-5 for the parts outside the CDR3, the full variable domain is DVKVTQSSRYLVKRTGEKVFLECVQDMDHENMFWYRQDPGLGLRLIYFSYDVKMKEKGDIPEGYSVSREKKERFSLILESASTNQTSMYLCASSPTDRGFSQPQHFGDGTRLSIL.

V and J are TRBV25-1 and TRBJ2-5; TCRdb gives TRBD1 as the D gene, but with no DNA this cannot be confirmed. CDR3 length: 15 amino acids. CDR1 MGHDK and CDR2 SYGVNS come from the germline V gene. CDR3 sequence reads: CASSEKGDAGETQYF.

The CDR3 loop reads CSVETGGPTDTQYF. V gene TRBV29-1 combines with J gene TRBJ2-3; TCRdb's D call of TRBD2 is untestable without DNA. Per germline, CDR1 SQVTM and CDR2 ANQGSEA. This CDR3 has 14 amino acids.

The V call is TRBV7-9, the J call TRBJ2-7. The CDR3 runs to 12 residues. CDR1 is SEHNR, CDR2 FQNEAQ, per germline (reference sequence). Here the CDR3 reads CASSFQPDEQYF.

The chain carries TRBV7-9 and TRBJ1-4; without DNA, the TCRdb call of TRBD1 cannot be checked. This CDR3 has 16 residues. The germline V gene has CDR1 SEHNR and CDR2 FQNEAQ (reference sequence). The CDR3 spells CASSPNRESPNEKLFF. Combining the CDR3 with reference TRBV7-9 and TRBJ1-4 gives the whole variable domain DTGVSQNPRHKITKRGQNVTFRCDPISEHNRLYWYRQTLGQGPEFLTYFQNEAQLEKSRLLSDRFSAERPKGSFSTLEIQRTEQGDSAMYLCASSPNRESPNEKLFFGSGTQLSVL.

This chain links TRBV3-1 with TRBJ2-7; TCRdb's D call of TRBD2 is untestable without DNA. The germline V gene encodes CDR1 LGHDT and CDR2 YNNKEL (reference sequence). The CDR3 consists of 16 residues. This CDR3 reads CASSQEAGGQIYEQYF.

This sequence joins TRBV4-3 and TRBJ2-7. Germline CDR1 LGHNA, CDR2 YSLEER. The CDR3 is 14 amino acids. This CDR3 is CASSQEVGTYEQYF.

This chain connects TRBV7-9 to TRBJ2-1; TCRdb designates TRBD1, a call that cannot be tested without DNA. Germline CDR1 and CDR2: SEHNR and FQNEAQ (reference sequence). CDR3 length equals 16 residues. This CDR3 is CASSKGSASPRNEQFF.

The chain has TRBV3-1 and TRBJ2-5. Germline loops: CDR1 LGHDT, CDR2 YNNKEL (reference sequence). The CDR3 runs to 12 residues. The CDR3: CASSPYQETQYF.

The chain has TRBV13 and TRBJ2-3; TCRdb's assignment of TRBD2 cannot be checked, as there is no DNA. The germline V gene encodes CDR1 PRHDT and CDR2 FYEKMQ (reference sequence). The length of the CDR3 is 15 residues. The CDR3 reads CASSLGLAGDLGQYF.

The V call is TRBV11-3, the J call TRBJ2-1. The CDR3 loop spans 12 amino acids. Germline V gene lookup returns CDR1 SGHNT and CDR2 YENEEA. CDR3 amino acids: CASEDGDNEQFF. Based on the CDR3 plus reference TRBV11-3 and TRBJ2-1, the full variable domain is EAGVVQSPRYKIIEKKQPVAFWCNPISGHNTLYWYLQNLGQGPELLIRYENEEAVDDSQLPKDRFSAERLKGVDSTLKIQPAELGDSAVYLCASEDGDNEQFFGPGTRLTVL.

The V call is TRBV14, the J call TRBJ2-1; TCRdb reports TRBD2, a call that lacks DNA to check it against. The CDR3 spans 15 residues. Per the germline V gene, CDR1 is SGHDN and CDR2 is FVKESK. The chain's CDR3 is CASSLGLAANNEQFF.

This chain joins TRBV29-1 and TRBJ2-2; checking the TCRdb D call of TRBD1 is not possible without DNA. This CDR3 spans 18 amino acids. CDR1 SQVTM and CDR2 ANQGSEA come from the germline V gene. This chain's CDR3 is CSVEERRGTGTNTGELFF.

The genes are TRBV5-1 and TRBJ2-3; the TRBD2 assignment by TCRdb is unverifiable without DNA. CDR1 is SGHRS and CDR2 is YFSETQ in the germline V gene. The CDR3 extends over 19 amino acids. The CDR3 sequence: CASSLFGSGGHRITDTQYF.